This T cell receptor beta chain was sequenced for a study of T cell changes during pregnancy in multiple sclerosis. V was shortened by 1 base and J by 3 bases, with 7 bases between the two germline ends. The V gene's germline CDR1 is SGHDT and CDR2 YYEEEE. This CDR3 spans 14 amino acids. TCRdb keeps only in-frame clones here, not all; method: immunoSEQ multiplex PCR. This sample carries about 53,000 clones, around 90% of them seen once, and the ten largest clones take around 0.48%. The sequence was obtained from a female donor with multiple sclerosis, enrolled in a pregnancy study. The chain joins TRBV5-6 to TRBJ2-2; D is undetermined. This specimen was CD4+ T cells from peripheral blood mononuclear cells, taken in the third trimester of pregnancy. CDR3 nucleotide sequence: TGTGCCAGCAGCTTGACCATAGACACCGGGGAGCTGTTTTTT. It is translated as CASSLTIDTGELFF.